This T cell receptor beta chain was captured in a study of vaccination effects on CD4 cells after COVID-19. Scientists isolated CD4+ T cells after a roughly nine-day culture period ended. The authors exchanged half the medium for IL-2 medium on days 3 and 7. Profiled with immunoSEQ multiplex PCR; TCRdb holds only in-frame clones, not every one. This table has 30,000 or so clones, about 70% appearing once. V lost 4 bases to trimming and J lost 2 bases, with 10 bases between them. The CDR3 has 14 amino acids. CDR1 is MNHEY and CDR2 is SMNVEV in the germline V gene (reference sequence). Regarding this clone: Its antigen is not identified.

The sequenced sample was CD4+ T cells from PBMCs cultured without peptide, obtained before COVID-19 vaccination. The receptor's source is a human donor who received a COVID-19 vaccine. This chain links TRBV27 with TRBJ2-3, with D perhaps matching TRBD1 (5 bases). The CDR3 DNA reads as TGTGCCAGCAGTTGGGGCCCCCACACAGATACGCAGTATTTT. This translates into CASSWGPHTDTQYF.